The clone carrying this T cell receptor (beta chain) was observed once. Antigen: not known. With 8 bases clipped from V and 9 bases from J, the junction kept 10 bases outside the gene matches. The CDR3 spans 15 residues. In germline, CDR1 is MNHNY, CDR2 SVGAGI (reference sequence). This sample was included in a study of shared clonotypes between healthy human individuals. Overall study results and limits: Some clonotypes were shared by all four sorted-subset donors, while others were not shared. The non-shared ones had lower generation probabilities than the shared ones.

When replicate PCRs were run on sorted subsets, they used approximately 0.2 ug DNA, about 30,000 T cell genomes. The repertoire was sequenced with immunoSEQ multiplex PCR; TCRdb's copy has only in-frame clones and lacks some. This sample has hundreds of thousands of clones, with 90% to 96% found just once. Sequencing input: naive CD4+ T cells sorted from blood. The subset is: CD45RA+ positively selected. This clonotype was sampled from a woman aged 25 to 39 in good health. The rearrangement joins TRBV6-6 to TRBJ2-7, with 16 bases that match TRBD2. CDR3 bases: TGTGCCAGCTGGACCGGGACTAGCGGGAGGGCGTCGCAGTACTTC. This codes for CASWTGTSGRASQYF.